One sample yielded the 5 T cell receptor beta chains listed below, sequenced in a study of technical replicates of blood from a few donors. TCRdb keeps only in-frame clones here, not all; method: immunoSEQ multiplex PCR. The sample yields roughly 79,000 clones, roughly 77% seen once. Sequencing was carried out using PBMCs. The receptors here all came from a human donor in good health. Some clones in this sample may be carry-over from other donors' samples.

V is TRBV7-9 and J is TRBJ1-4, with D maybe TRBD1 (5 bases). The V gene's germline CDR1 is SEHNR and CDR2 FQNEAQ (reference sequence). This CDR3 has 15 amino acids. Deletions cut 5 bases from V and 6 bases from J, with 16 bases between. CDR3 sequence reads: CASSLRPGLDEKLFF. CDR3 DNA: TGTGCCAGCAGCCTCCGACCGGGACTTGATGAAAAACTGTTTTTT. The whole variable domain, remainder taken from reference TRBV7-9 and TRBJ1-4, is DTGVSQNPRHKITKRGQNVTFRCDPISEHNRLYWYRQTLGQGPEFLTYFQNEAQLEKSRLLSDRFSAERPKGSFSTLEIQRTEQGDSAMYLCASSLRPGLDEKLFFGSGTQLSVL.

The rearrangement joins TRBV4-2 to TRBJ1-6, with D perhaps TRBD1 (5 bases). V was shortened by 0 bases and J by 6 bases, with 9 bases between the two germline ends. Per germline, CDR1 LGHNA and CDR2 YNFKEQ. The CDR3 is 15 amino acids. CDR3 coding DNA: TGTGCCAGCAGCCAAGAGTGGGGCTTTAATTCACCCCTCCACTTT. Its translation: CASSQEWGFNSPLHF.

The chain couples TRBV29-1 to TRBJ1-5, with 8 positions matching TRBD1. The CDR3 totals 15 residues. CDR1 and CDR2 (germline): SQVTM, ANQGSEA. After removal of 4 bases from V and 2 bases from J, the junction contained 7 bases not matched to a gene. The CDR3 spells CSVAQDRGGNQPQHF. The CDR3 DNA is TGCAGCGTTGCCCAAGACAGGGGTGGCAATCAGCCCCAGCATTTT.

The J gene is TRBJ1-2, the V gene TRBV19, with D perhaps matching TRBD1 (5 bases). Germline CDR1 LNHDA, CDR2 SQIVND (reference sequence). The CDR3 has 13 amino acids. V lost 6 bases, J lost 2 bases, and 10 bases lay in between. The DNA for the CDR3 is TGTGCCAGTAGAGGACATTCGAACTATGGCTACACCTTC. The encoded protein is CASRGHSNYGYTF.

The chain joins TRBV29-1 to TRBJ2-5, with 7 bases matching TRBD1. The CDR3 extends over 12 amino acids. CDR1 SQVTM and CDR2 ANQGSEA come from the germline V gene. V lost 4 bases and J lost 4; bases outside the gene matches: 3. CDR3 loop: CSVGQGVETQYF. The CDR3 DNA is TGCAGCGTTGGACAGGGTGTAGAGACCCAGTACTTC.